The rows below give T cell receptor beta chains drawn from one sample of a study of blood T cell repertoires in COVID-19. Repertoires were generated with immunoSEQ multiplex PCR, while TCRdb's copy carries only in-frame clones and drops some. Here the sample spans approximately 300,000 clones, 90% being singletons. Source material: peripheral blood. The receptor set was obtained from a middle-aged woman with COVID-19, enrolled during active disease. Both conserved end residues are part of each CDR3. Each record gives: D gene, V gene, J gene, clone size, CDR3 DNA, CDR3 protein. The D gene is left open where the match is weak. A row's size may be missing; if present it is once, few, many or a size class.

D gene: -; V gene: TRBV9; J gene: TRBJ2-7; clone size: -; CDR3 DNA: TGTGCCAGCAGCGTAGGGGCTAGCTTAAACGAGCAGTACTTC; CDR3 protein: CASSVGASLNEQYF
D gene: -; V gene: TRBV4-2; J gene: TRBJ1-3; clone size: few; CDR3 DNA: TGTGCCAGCAGCCAAGCAGGGTCGGCCGGAAACACCATATATTTT; CDR3 protein: CASSQAGSAGNTIYF
D gene: -; V gene: TRBV5-1; J gene: TRBJ1-6; clone size: -; CDR3 DNA: TGCGCCAGCAGCACAGGACGGTCACCCCTCCACTTT; CDR3 protein: CASSTGRSPLHF
D gene: -; V gene: TRBV2; J gene: TRBJ2-5; clone size: -; CDR3 DNA: TGTGCCACCTCTTTGTACCAAGAGACCCAGTACTTC; CDR3 protein: CATSLYQETQYF
D gene: -; V gene: TRBV28; J gene: TRBJ1-3; clone size: few; CDR3 DNA: TGTGCCAGCAGTTTCTTGTTTGAGCGGACGGCACCCCCTAAGGGAAACACCATATATTTT; CDR3 protein: CASSFLFERTAPPKGNTIYF
D gene: TRBD2; V gene: TRBV6-6; J gene: TRBJ2-7; clone size: -; CDR3 DNA: TGTGCCAGCAGTTACGTGGCGGGGGGCCCCTACGAGCAGTACTTC; CDR3 protein: CASSYVAGGPYEQYF
D gene: TRBD2; V gene: TRBV6-5; J gene: TRBJ2-7; clone size: -; CDR3 DNA: TGTGCCAGCACTTTAGTGGGGGGGGAGTCCTACGAGCAGTACTTC; CDR3 protein: CASTLVGGESYEQYF
D gene: -; V gene: TRBV5-1; J gene: TRBJ1-5; clone size: -; CDR3 DNA: TGCGCCAGCAGCTTGGGACAGAGCAATCAGCCCCAGCATTTT; CDR3 protein: CASSLGQSNQPQHF
D gene: -; V gene: TRBV18; J gene: TRBJ1-3; clone size: once; CDR3 DNA: TGTGCCAGCTCACGAGGGGGACGGAGAACCTCTGGAAACACCATATATTTT; CDR3 protein: CASSRGGRRTSGNTIYF
D gene: TRBD1; V gene: TRBV2; J gene: TRBJ1-2; clone size: -; CDR3 DNA: TGTGCCAGCAGTGAAGCGGGGACAGGGGCCGGCTACACCTTC; CDR3 protein: CASSEAGTGAGYTF
D gene: -; V gene: TRBV7-2; J gene: TRBJ1-1; clone size: -; CDR3 DNA: TGTGCCAGCAGCCCGCCCAGTGGTACTGAAGCTTTCTTT; CDR3 protein: CASSPPSGTEAFF
D gene: -; V gene: TRBV3-1/TRBV3-2; J gene: TRBJ2-5; clone size: -; CDR3 DNA: TGTGCCAGCAGCCAACGATCAGGGGTAGCGAGAGACCAAGAGACCCAGTACTTC; CDR3 protein: CASSQRSGVARDQETQYF
D gene: -; V gene: TRBV19; J gene: TRBJ2-3; clone size: -; CDR3 DNA: TGTGCCAGTAGTGTAACCGGGACACCCACTAGCACAGATACGCAGTATTTT; CDR3 protein: CASSVTGTPTSTDTQYF
D gene: -; V gene: TRBV6-5; J gene: TRBJ1-2; clone size: once; CDR3 DNA: TGTGCCAGCAGTTACCTGACAGAAAGTAACTATGGCTACACCTTC; CDR3 protein: CASSYLTESNYGYTF
D gene: TRBD1; V gene: TRBV2; J gene: TRBJ1-4; clone size: -; CDR3 DNA: TGTGCCAGCGGGGGACAGGGTAGGGAAAAACTGTTTTTT; CDR3 protein: CASGGQGREKLFF
D gene: TRBD1; V gene: TRBV28; J gene: TRBJ1-2; clone size: -; CDR3 DNA: TGTGCCAGCAGTTCCCGGGACAGGGTTGGCTACACCTTC; CDR3 protein: CASSSRDRVGYTF
D gene: TRBD1; V gene: TRBV30; J gene: TRBJ1-2; clone size: -; CDR3 DNA: TGTGCCTGGACTGACAGGGCCGACACCTTC; CDR3 protein: CAWTDRADTF
D gene: -; V gene: TRBV28; J gene: TRBJ1-1; clone size: -; CDR3 DNA: TGTGCCAGTTACCAACCACAGTTTTCTAACACTGAAGCTTTCTTT; CDR3 protein: CASYQPQFSNTEAFF
D gene: -; V gene: TRBV19; J gene: TRBJ1-2; clone size: few; CDR3 DNA: TGTGCCAGTAGTATGGACAGACGACAAGGACCCTATGGCTACACCTTC; CDR3 protein: CASSMDRRQGPYGYTF
D gene: TRBD1; V gene: TRBV7-2; J gene: TRBJ2-1; clone size: -; CDR3 DNA: TGTGCCAGCAGCCACATGAGAGACAGGGGGCGTTATGAGCAGTTCTTC; CDR3 protein: CASSHMRDRGRYEQFF
D gene: TRBD1; V gene: TRBV5-1; J gene: TRBJ1-1; clone size: -; CDR3 DNA: TGCGCCAGCAGCCGTACCTTACCGGGACAGGGGGCGGGTGGCACTGAAGCTTTCTTT; CDR3 protein: CASSRTLPGQGAGGTEAFF
D gene: -; V gene: TRBV18; J gene: TRBJ2-5; clone size: once; CDR3 DNA: TGTGCCAGCTCACCGGGCGGGGCAGTTCGGTACCAAGAGACCCAGTACTTC; CDR3 protein: CASSPGGAVRYQETQYF
D gene: -; V gene: TRBV2; J gene: TRBJ2-3; clone size: -; CDR3 DNA: TGTGCCAGCATGGCCCCGCTTACCACAGATACGCAGTATTTT; CDR3 protein: CASMAPLTTDTQYF
D gene: -; V gene: TRBV24-1; J gene: TRBJ2-1; clone size: -; CDR3 DNA: TGTGCCACCAGTGATTCAAGTATGGCGGGCTTAGACTACAATGAGCAGTTCTTC; CDR3 protein: CATSDSSMAGLDYNEQFF
D gene: TRBD1; V gene: TRBV7-2; J gene: TRBJ2-5; clone size: -; CDR3 DNA: TGTGCCAGCAGCTTAGGGGGACAGGGAGGCCAGTACTTC; CDR3 protein: CASSLGGQGGQYF
D gene: TRBD1; V gene: TRBV6-2/TRBV6-3; J gene: TRBJ1-2; clone size: -; CDR3 DNA: TGTGCCAGCAGTCGGGGACAGGGGGACGGCTACACCTTC; CDR3 protein: CASSRGQGDGYTF
D gene: TRBD1; V gene: TRBV25-1; J gene: TRBJ1-5; clone size: -; CDR3 DNA: TGTGCCAGCAGTGAATCTGGACAGGGCAATCAGCCCCAGCATTTT; CDR3 protein: CASSESGQGNQPQHF
D gene: TRBD1; V gene: TRBV5-4; J gene: TRBJ1-6; clone size: -; CDR3 DNA: TGTGCCAGCAGCTGGAGGACAGGGGAGGATTCACCCCTCCACTTT; CDR3 protein: CASSWRTGEDSPLHF
D gene: TRBD1; V gene: TRBV7-3; J gene: TRBJ1-2; clone size: -; CDR3 DNA: TGTGCCAGCAGCCAGACAGGGGAGAATGGCTACACCTTC; CDR3 protein: CASSQTGENGYTF
D gene: TRBD1; V gene: TRBV7-9; J gene: TRBJ1-4; clone size: -; CDR3 DNA: TGTGCCAGCAGCCCGACAGGGGATGAAGATGAAAAACTGTTTTTT; CDR3 protein: CASSPTGDEDEKLFF
D gene: TRBD2; V gene: TRBV27; J gene: TRBJ2-4; clone size: once; CDR3 DNA: TGTGCCAGCAGTTTATCCGGGGGGAGTCTAGCCAAAAACATTCAGTACTTC; CDR3 protein: CASSLSGGSLAKNIQYF
D gene: TRBD2; V gene: TRBV11-2; J gene: TRBJ2-3; clone size: -; CDR3 DNA: TGTGCCAGCAGCTTACTGACTAGCGGAAACACAGATACGCAGTATTTT; CDR3 protein: CASSLLTSGNTDTQYF
D gene: TRBD1; V gene: TRBV9; J gene: TRBJ1-1; clone size: -; CDR3 DNA: TGTGCCAGCAGCGTAGCCAGCAGGGGGCTGGAAGGGGCTTTCTTT; CDR3 protein: CASSVASRGLEGAFF
D gene: -; V gene: TRBV10-3; J gene: TRBJ2-1; clone size: -; CDR3 DNA: TGTGCCATCAGTGAGTCGCCGACGGGGCAGTTCTTC; CDR3 protein: CAISESPTGQFF